These T cell receptor beta chains were read from a single sample in a study of identical twins' blood T cells. Each CDR3 protein gets one entry after TCRdb re-called the 5' RACE reads with MiXCR. The sample records about 370,000 distinct CDR3 sequences, more than 25% being singletons. Sequencing input: PBMCs. Receptors were obtained from a woman aged 18-49 years in good health. Each CDR3 is given with its conserved first and last residue. The order of the fields is V gene, clone size, D gene, J gene, CDR3 protein, CDR3 DNA. D genes are given only for firm matches. Where a row states a size, it is once, few, many or the class of an expanded clone; other rows omit it.

>TRBV18|.|.|TRBJ1-4
CASSPTGGTTDEKLFF
TGTGCCAGCTCACCCACCGGGGGGACTACAGATGAAAAACTGTTTTTT
>TRBV6-5|.|TRBD2|TRBJ2-1
CASSYSRSSGNEQFF
TGTGCCAGCAGTTACTCGAGGTCTAGCGGGAATGAGCAGTTCTTC
>TRBV29-1|.|.|TRBJ1-1
CSVSQGRNTEAFF
TGCAGCGTTTCTCAGGGAAGGAACACTGAAGCTTTCTTT
>TRBV20-1|few|.|TRBJ2-3
CSAPPGDGTDTQYF
TGCAGTGCTCCTCCGGGAGATGGCACAGATACGCAGTATTTT
>TRBV7-9|.|.|TRBJ1-2
CASRGTDFSNGYTF
TGTGCCAGCAGAGGGACGGACTTTTCGAATGGCTACACCTTC
>TRBV29-1|many|.|TRBJ1-3
CSVEVYSGNTIYF
TGCAGCGTTGAAGTCTACTCTGGAAACACCATATATTTT
>TRBV20-1|few|TRBD1|TRBJ1-2
CALIRGHDYGYTF
TGCGCCTTAATTAGGGGGCACGACTATGGCTACACCTTC
>TRBV5-1|many|.|TRBJ1-1
CASSSGGGRTEAFF
TGCGCCAGCAGCTCCGGTGGGGGAAGGACTGAAGCTTTCTTT
>TRBV29-1|.|TRBD2|TRBJ2-1
CSVDASGRSRGYNEQFF
TGCAGCGTTGACGCTAGCGGGAGGTCACGAGGATACAATGAGCAGTTCTTC
>TRBV10-3|.|.|TRBJ1-1
CAISELGISTEAFF
TGTGCCATCAGTGAGTTAGGGATTTCGACTGAAGCTTTCTTT
>TRBV4-2|.|TRBD1|TRBJ1-1
CASSQVDRGSEAFF
TGTGCCAGCAGCCAAGTCGACAGGGGATCTGAAGCTTTCTTT
>TRBV27|few|TRBD1|TRBJ1-6
CASSSGTGWVSPLHF
TGTGCCAGCAGTTCTGGGACAGGGTGGGTTTCACCCCTCCACTTT
>TRBV29-1|.|TRBD2|TRBJ2-7
CSVKVRLAGFYEQYF
TGCAGCGTTAAAGTCCGGCTAGCGGGATTTTACGAGCAGTACTTC
>TRBV29-1|.|.|TRBJ2-3
CSVEAPGTDTQYF
TGCAGCGTTGAAGCCCCCGGCACAGATACGCAGTATTTT
>TRBV10-3|few|.|TRBJ1-2
CAIKPSVGGYTF
TGTGCCATTAAACCCTCCGTCGGGGGCTACACCTTC
>TRBV7-6|few|TRBD1|TRBJ1-1
CASSLDGGGVTEAFF
TGTGCCAGCAGCTTAGATGGAGGGGGCGTTACTGAAGCTTTCTTT